This section outlines one T cell receptor (beta chain) sequence together with its context. The germline CDR1 and CDR2 sequences are ENHRY and SYGVKD. There are 14 residues in the CDR3. The ends were cut back, 6 bases at V and 5 bases at J, with 14 bases in the middle. This sample is part of a study of cytomegalovirus exposure and HLA in healthy donors. In the PCR, 60 Vbeta and 13 Jbeta primers were used. Sequenced by immunoSEQ multiplex PCR; TCRdb stores in-frame clones only, minus some. This table has 120,000 to 150,000 clones, roughly 85% appearing once. This sequence originates from a male donor in good health and CMV-seronegative. The sample consisted of PBMCs. This chain joins TRBV10-3 and TRBJ2-1; D perhaps matches TRBD1 (6 bases). CDR3: CAISFSDSHNEQFF. DNA for the CDR3: TGTGCCATCAGCTTCTCGGACAGCCACAATGAGCAGTTCTTC.